This T cell receptor (beta chain) is from a study of T cells in localized non-small cell lung cancer. Germline CDR1 and CDR2: SGHAT and FQNNGV. V lost 3 bases to trimming and J lost 5 bases; unmatched junction nucleotides: 1. The CDR3 has 13 amino acids. Sequenced by immunoSEQ multiplex PCR; TCRdb stores in-frame clones only, minus some. Of 25,000 to 40,000 clones in the sample, roughly three quarters were seen once. The receptor was isolated from a male donor at least 60 years old with stage II squamous cell lung carcinoma. The gene calls are TRBV11-2 and TRBJ1-5, with 7 bases that match TRBD1. The material sequenced was peripheral blood, taken before any cancer treatment. CDR3 residues: CASSFDRDQPQHF. The CDR3 DNA is TGTGCCAGCAGCTTTGACAGGGATCAGCCCCAGCATTTT.